Listed below are T cell receptor beta chains from one sample, sequenced in a study of shared clonotypes between healthy human individuals. Generated by immunoSEQ multiplex PCR, the TCRdb table keeps only in-frame clones and is missing some. The data hold over 2 million clones, with just under 95% observed a single time. What was sequenced was naive CD4+ T cells from PBMCs. The receptors come from a man in his late teens or twenties in good health. Some clones in this sample may be carry-over from other donors' samples. The CDR3 runs from the conserved cysteine through the conserved F or W. The D gene is left open where the match is weak. Rows may omit the clone size; those that give it use once, few, many or a size class.

v_call: TRBV19; j_call: TRBJ1-2; d_call: NA; clone_size: NA; cdr3_aa: CASSSAGLYGYTF; cdr3_nt: TGTGCCAGTAGCAGCGCAGGGTTATATGGCTACACCTTC
v_call: TRBV7-3; j_call: TRBJ2-2; d_call: TRBD2; clone_size: NA; cdr3_aa: CASSTRTSGRINTGELFF; cdr3_nt: TGTGCCAGCAGCACCCGGACTAGCGGGAGGATTAACACCGGGGAGCTGTTTTTT
v_call: TRBV6-1; j_call: TRBJ2-3; d_call: TRBD2; clone_size: NA; cdr3_aa: CASLAGGPVTDTQYF; cdr3_nt: TGTGCCAGTCTAGCGGGAGGGCCTGTTACAGATACGCAGTATTTT
v_call: TRBV5-6; j_call: TRBJ2-2; d_call: NA; clone_size: NA; cdr3_aa: CASSLGTGNTGELFF; cdr3_nt: TGTGCCAGCAGCTTGGGGACGGGGAACACCGGGGAGCTGTTTTTT
v_call: TRBV27; j_call: TRBJ1-2; d_call: TRBD1; clone_size: NA; cdr3_aa: CASSFGRDRDYGYTF; cdr3_nt: TGTGCCAGCAGTTTCGGGAGGGACAGGGACTATGGCTACACCTTC
v_call: TRBV28; j_call: TRBJ1-1; d_call: NA; clone_size: NA; cdr3_aa: CASSLGALGGNTEAFF; cdr3_nt: TGTGCCAGCAGTTTAGGGGCCCTTGGTGGGAACACTGAAGCTTTCTTT
v_call: TRBV28; j_call: TRBJ1-2; d_call: TRBD1; clone_size: NA; cdr3_aa: CASRDTGGDGYTF; cdr3_nt: TGTGCCAGCAGGGACACAGGGGGCGATGGCTACACCTTC
v_call: TRBV28; j_call: TRBJ1-5; d_call: TRBD1; clone_size: NA; cdr3_aa: CASNLGQGPTQPQHF; cdr3_nt: TGTGCCAGCAATCTTGGACAGGGCCCGACCCAGCCCCAGCATTTT
v_call: TRBV25-1; j_call: TRBJ2-5; d_call: NA; clone_size: NA; cdr3_aa: CASSRGLKETQYF; cdr3_nt: TGTGCCAGCAGCAGGGGTTTGAAAGAGACCCAGTACTTC
v_call: TRBV27; j_call: TRBJ2-3; d_call: NA; clone_size: NA; cdr3_aa: CASSLPGATDTQYF; cdr3_nt: TGTGCCAGCAGTTTACCAGGGGCGACAGATACGCAGTATTTT
v_call: TRBV28; j_call: TRBJ1-5; d_call: TRBD1; clone_size: NA; cdr3_aa: CASSLPGQGARQPQHF; cdr3_nt: TGTGCCAGCAGTTTACCCGGACAGGGGGCACGGCAGCCCCAGCATTTT
v_call: TRBV5-1; j_call: TRBJ2-4; d_call: TRBD2; clone_size: NA; cdr3_aa: CASSLALLAGDSGGNIQYF; cdr3_nt: TGCGCCAGCAGCTTGGCACTACTAGCGGGAGACTCCGGGGGTAACATTCAGTACTTC
v_call: TRBV28; j_call: TRBJ2-1; d_call: TRBD2; clone_size: NA; cdr3_aa: CASSSYSGNPINEQFF; cdr3_nt: TGTGCCAGCAGTTCTTATAGCGGGAACCCTATCAATGAGCAGTTCTTC
v_call: TRBV11-2; j_call: TRBJ1-4; d_call: TRBD1; clone_size: NA; cdr3_aa: CASSYNQGANEKLFF; cdr3_nt: TGTGCCAGCAGCTACAATCAGGGGGCGAATGAAAAACTGTTTTTT
v_call: TRBV7-3; j_call: TRBJ2-3; d_call: TRBD2; clone_size: NA; cdr3_aa: CASSTGAGETDTQYF; cdr3_nt: TGTGCCAGCAGCACCGGCGCGGGGGAAACAGATACGCAGTATTTT
v_call: TRBV7-9; j_call: TRBJ2-3; d_call: TRBD1; clone_size: NA; cdr3_aa: CASRGQGARTDTQYF; cdr3_nt: TGTGCCAGCAGGGGACAGGGGGCGCGCACAGATACGCAGTATTTT
v_call: TRBV11-3; j_call: TRBJ2-1; d_call: TRBD1; clone_size: once; cdr3_aa: CASSRGQGAGNEQFF; cdr3_nt: TGTGCCAGCAGCCGGGGGCAGGGGGCTGGGAATGAGCAGTTCTTC
v_call: TRBV28; j_call: TRBJ1-5; d_call: NA; clone_size: NA; cdr3_aa: CASTFSYQPQHF; cdr3_nt: TGTGCCAGCACCTTCAGCTATCAGCCCCAGCATTTT
v_call: TRBV7-8; j_call: TRBJ2-5; d_call: TRBD2; clone_size: NA; cdr3_aa: CASSPGTSGGRETQYF; cdr3_nt: TGTGCCAGCAGCCCCGGGACTAGCGGGGGGCGCGAGACCCAGTACTTC
v_call: TRBV28; j_call: TRBJ2-2; d_call: NA; clone_size: NA; cdr3_aa: CASSFETSYGELFF; cdr3_nt: TGTGCCAGCAGTTTTGAGACATCATACGGGGAGCTGTTTTTT
v_call: TRBV5-1; j_call: TRBJ2-3; d_call: TRBD2; clone_size: NA; cdr3_aa: CASSLDGLAGLDTQYF; cdr3_nt: TGCGCCAGCAGCTTGGACGGACTAGCGGGACTTGATACGCAGTATTTT
v_call: TRBV19; j_call: TRBJ1-4; d_call: NA; clone_size: NA; cdr3_aa: CASSRTTGKNEKLFF; cdr3_nt: TGTGCCAGTAGTAGGACAACGGGAAAAAATGAAAAACTGTTTTTT
v_call: TRBV7-3; j_call: TRBJ2-2; d_call: NA; clone_size: NA; cdr3_aa: CASSLTGGTNTGELFF; cdr3_nt: TGTGCCAGCAGCCTAACCGGCGGGACAAACACCGGGGAGCTGTTTTTT
v_call: TRBV7-2; j_call: TRBJ2-7; d_call: TRBD1; clone_size: NA; cdr3_aa: CASSARQGISYEQYF; cdr3_nt: TGTGCCAGCAGCGCCCGACAGGGGATCTCCTACGAGCAGTACTTC
v_call: TRBV4-2; j_call: TRBJ2-1; d_call: TRBD2; clone_size: NA; cdr3_aa: CASSRSGAGAYNEQFF; cdr3_nt: TGTGCCAGCAGCCGGAGCGGGGCTGGGGCATACAATGAGCAGTTCTTC
v_call: TRBV6-5; j_call: TRBJ1-1; d_call: NA; clone_size: NA; cdr3_aa: CASSYGRGRAFF; cdr3_nt: TGTGCCAGCAGTTACGGGCGGGGGCGAGCTTTCTTT
v_call: TRBV5-8; j_call: TRBJ1-1; d_call: NA; clone_size: NA; cdr3_aa: CASSSGVNTEAFF; cdr3_nt: TGTGCCAGCAGCTCCGGGGTGAACACTGAAGCTTTCTTT
v_call: TRBV29-1; j_call: TRBJ2-7; d_call: TRBD2; clone_size: NA; cdr3_aa: CSVGLEWGGYEQYF; cdr3_nt: TGCAGCGTGGGCCTTGAATGGGGGGGCTACGAGCAGTACTTC
v_call: TRBV18; j_call: TRBJ2-7; d_call: NA; clone_size: NA; cdr3_aa: CASSPRKDGPYEQYF; cdr3_nt: TGTGCCAGCTCACCGAGGAAGGACGGCCCCTACGAGCAGTACTTC
v_call: TRBV28; j_call: TRBJ2-6; d_call: TRBD1; clone_size: NA; cdr3_aa: CASSPGQGGVANVLTF; cdr3_nt: TGTGCCAGCAGCCCGGGACAGGGAGGAGTAGCCAACGTCCTGACTTTC
v_call: TRBV4-1; j_call: TRBJ2-7; d_call: NA; clone_size: NA; cdr3_aa: CASSQSWGISYEQYF; cdr3_nt: TGCGCCAGCAGCCAAAGTTGGGGGATCTCCTACGAGCAGTACTTC
v_call: TRBV7-2; j_call: TRBJ2-1; d_call: NA; clone_size: NA; cdr3_aa: CASSLGFDNEQFF; cdr3_nt: TGTGCCAGCAGCTTAGGTTTTGACAATGAGCAGTTCTTC
v_call: TRBV18; j_call: TRBJ1-3; d_call: NA; clone_size: NA; cdr3_aa: CASSPAVSGNTIYF; cdr3_nt: TGTGCCAGCTCACCAGCAGTTTCTGGAAACACCATATATTTT
v_call: TRBV5-4; j_call: TRBJ1-1; d_call: NA; clone_size: NA; cdr3_aa: CASSFRVNTEAFF; cdr3_nt: TGTGCCAGCAGCTTCAGGGTGAACACTGAAGCTTTCTTT
v_call: TRBV6-5; j_call: TRBJ2-3; d_call: TRBD2; clone_size: NA; cdr3_aa: CASKRGPDTQYF; cdr3_nt: TGTGCCAGCAAGCGGGGCCCAGATACGCAGTATTTT
v_call: TRBV19; j_call: TRBJ1-5; d_call: NA; clone_size: NA; cdr3_aa: CASSTGGAKQPQHF; cdr3_nt: TGTGCCAGTAGTACCGGGGGCGCGAAACAGCCCCAGCATTTT
v_call: TRBV21-1; j_call: TRBJ2-1; d_call: NA; clone_size: NA; cdr3_aa: CASSKDKTSGRTYNEQFF; cdr3_nt: TGTGCCAGCAGCAAAGATAAGACTAGCGGGAGAACCTACAATGAGCAGTTCTTC
v_call: TRBV18; j_call: TRBJ2-5; d_call: NA; clone_size: NA; cdr3_aa: CASSPRRGRWETQYF; cdr3_nt: TGTGCCAGCTCACCACGGAGGGGGCGTTGGGAGACCCAGTACTTC
v_call: TRBV7-2; j_call: TRBJ1-2; d_call: NA; clone_size: NA; cdr3_aa: CASSLGGVYYGYTF; cdr3_nt: TGTGCCAGCAGCTTAGGAGGAGTTTACTATGGCTACACCTTC
v_call: TRBV14; j_call: TRBJ1-4; d_call: NA; clone_size: NA; cdr3_aa: CASSQGWIGKLFF; cdr3_nt: TGTGCCAGCAGCCAAGGGTGGATTGGAAAACTGTTTTTT
v_call: TRBV5-1; j_call: TRBJ2-7; d_call: TRBD2; clone_size: NA; cdr3_aa: CASSPRTSANYEQYF; cdr3_nt: TGCGCCAGCAGCCCGCGGACTAGCGCAAACTACGAGCAGTACTTC
v_call: TRBV5-4; j_call: TRBJ2-3; d_call: TRBD2; clone_size: NA; cdr3_aa: CASSLGSGLVVADTQYF; cdr3_nt: TGTGCCAGCAGCTTGGGGTCGGGACTAGTTGTTGCAGATACGCAGTATTTT
v_call: TRBV18; j_call: TRBJ2-7; d_call: NA; clone_size: NA; cdr3_aa: CASSPRLGGVDEQYF; cdr3_nt: TGTGCCAGCTCACCCAGACTAGGGGGAGTGGACGAGCAGTACTTC
v_call: TRBV9; j_call: TRBJ1-1; d_call: NA; clone_size: once; cdr3_aa: CASSVGTGTNTEAFF; cdr3_nt: TGTGCCAGCAGCGTAGGGACCGGGACCAACACTGAAGCTTTCTTT
v_call: TRBV5-5; j_call: TRBJ2-7; d_call: NA; clone_size: once; cdr3_aa: CASSLQSGTYEQYF; cdr3_nt: TGTGCCAGCAGCCTACAGTCCGGGACCTACGAGCAGTACTTC